What follows are 30 T cell receptor beta chains derived from one specimen sequenced in a study of Graves' ophthalmopathy and Graves' hyperthyroidism. Amplification of the TCR beta CDR3 regions used RNA transcripts (as template). Second-round multiplex PCR came after first-round RT-PCR with HTBI primers. TCRdb reprocessed the multiplex PCR reads with MiXCR, giving one entry per CDR3 protein. The table has approximately 640,000 distinct CDR3 sequences, roughly 39% seen once. Sequencing was performed on peripheral blood. The origin of the receptors is an adult man with Graves' ophthalmopathy.

Comment on this clonotype: A junction end diverges from the germline sequence, so it may reflect a read error. V is TRBV24-1 and J is TRBJ2-6; D perhaps matches TRBD2 (6 bases). The CDR3 loop spans 13 amino acids. Germline V gives CDR1 KGHDR, CDR2 SFDVKD. CDR3 sequence (DNA): TGTGCCACCAGTGACCCGAGGCGGGGCACTGAAGCTTTC. Translating gives CATSDPRRGTEAF.

The sample holds many counts of this clonotype. The chain links TRBV5-5 to TRBJ2-5; D ambiguous. Trimming removed 1 base from V and 1 base from J, with 11 bases in between. The germline CDR1 and CDR2 sequences are SGHKS and YYEKEE (reference sequence). The CDR3 runs to 15 residues. The DNA for the CDR3 is TGTGCCAGCAGCTTGCGCCTAGACGTCCAAGAGACCCAGTACTTC. It encodes CASSLRLDVQETQYF.

This clonotype was detected ten times or more. The CDR3 DNA reads as TGTGCCAGCAGAGGGGGCAGCTATGGCTACACCTTC. Protein sequence: CASRGGSYGYTF. The chain combines TRBV25-1 with TRBJ1-2; 7 bases align to TRBD1. This CDR3 has 12 residues. J gave up 4 bases and V 6 bases, and 2 bases lay outside the gene matches. From germline, CDR1 is MGHDK and CDR2 SYGVNS.

Worth noting for this clonotype: In this CDR3 the conserved last residue, phenylalanine or tryptophan, is missing, so a read error is likely. The gene calls are TRBV5-6 and TRBJ2-5; D perhaps matches TRBD1 (6 bases). The CDR3 contains 15 residues. The germline V gene encodes CDR1 SGHDT and CDR2 YYEEEE. Trimming stripped 4 bases from V and 2 bases from J, with 15 bases between. CDR3 in amino acids: CASSAWGPGQETQYV. The CDR3 DNA sequence: TGTGCCAGCAGCGCGTGGGGGCCGGGACAAGAGACCCAGTACGTC.

The chain has TRBV7-9 and TRBJ2-7; TRBD2 aligns across 8 bases. Germline lookup yields CDR1 SEHNR and CDR2 FQNEAQ (reference sequence). The trim removed 6 bases at V and 7 bases at J, leaving 8 bases unmatched. This CDR3 contains 13 residues. The CDR3 loop is CASRPRGGQEQYF. The CDR3 region has the DNA TGTGCCAGCAGACCCCGGGGGGGGCAGGAGCAGTACTTC.

This clonotype came up many times. The V gene is TRBV7-2, the J gene TRBJ2-5; D may be TRBD2 (6 bases). Trimming removed 5 bases from V and 5 bases from J, with 18 bases in between. CDR1 SGHTA and CDR2 FQGNSA come from the germline V gene. The CDR3 is 15 amino acids. The CDR3 sequence is CASSQEGTPPETQYF. As DNA, the CDR3 is TGTGCCAGCAGCCAAGAAGGGACTCCTCCGGAGACCCAGTACTTC.

The chain couples TRBV7-6 to TRBJ2-7; 9 positions match TRBD1. With V trimmed by 11 bases and J by 2 bases, 13 bases remained unmatched. This CDR3 is built from 15 residues. CDR1 is SGHVS, CDR2 FNYEAQ, per germline. The CDR3 loop reads CAWGVPGQGPYEQYF. In DNA form, the CDR3 reads TGTGCCTGGGGAGTCCCGGGACAGGGTCCCTACGAGCAGTACTTC.

This clonotype showed up just a few times. The V call is TRBV11-1, the J call TRBJ2-5; 12 positions match TRBD1. V gave up 5 bases and J gave up 5 bases; unmatched junction bases: 9. Per the germline V gene, CDR1 is SGHAT and CDR2 is FQDESV (reference sequence). The CDR3 has 16 residues. CDR3 loop: CASSQDGTGGWETQYF. CDR3 sequence (DNA): TGTGCCAGCAGCCAAGACGGGACAGGGGGCTGGGAGACCCAGTACTTC.

This clonotype was counted once. A much larger clone is a single base away; this may be a read error. The J gene is TRBJ2-7, the V gene TRBV5-1; 9 bases agree with TRBD1. From germline, CDR1 is SGHRS and CDR2 YFSETQ. The CDR3 has 16 amino acids. Here the CDR3 reads CAGSLVWTGEEEEQYF. For the CDR3, the DNA is TGCGCCGGCAGCTTGGTCTGGACAGGGGAGGAAGAAGAGCAGTACTTC.

This clonotype was counted many times. This chain links TRBV9 with TRBJ1-2, with TRBD1 matching 8 bases. J was trimmed by 2 bases and V by 5 bases; bases with no gene match: 5. Germline V gene data show CDR1 as SGDLS and CDR2 as YYNGEE. The CDR3 has 14 amino acids. CDR3 coding DNA: TGTGCCAGCAGGAGGACAGGGACGAACTATGGCTACACCTTC. Amino acid sequence: CASRRTGTNYGYTF.

As to this clonotype: Possible read error: a much larger clone is one base away. The CDR3 ends on some other residue instead of the conserved phenylalanine or tryptophan, so this is likely a read error. V is TRBV5-1 and J is TRBJ2-7; TRBD2 matches 8 bases. The length of the CDR3 is 14 residues. Looked up from germline, CDR1 is SGHRS and CDR2 is YFSETQ. V was clipped by 0 bases and J by 2 bases; unmatched bases: 1. The CDR3 DNA reads TGCGCCAGCAGCTTGGACGGGGGGGCCTACGAGCAGTACTCC. Translating gives CASSLDGGAYEQYS.

With respect to this clonotype: A much larger clone is a single base away; this may be a read error. The rearrangement links TRBV14 to TRBJ2-7, with 7 positions matching TRBD2. CDR1 and CDR2 from the germline V gene are SGHDN and FVKESK. Germline trimming cut 0 bases from V and 3 bases from J; bases unmatched to any gene: 8. This CDR3 comprises 16 residues. CDR3 nucleotide sequence: TGTGCCAGCAGCCAAGATAAGCGGGATGGTTTCTACGAGCAGTACTTC. Its translation is CASSQDKRDGFYEQYF. Combining the CDR3 with reference TRBV14 and TRBJ2-7 gives the whole variable domain EAGVTQFPSHSVIEKGQTVTLRCDPISGHDNLYWYRRVMGKEIKFLLHFVKESKQDESGMPNNRFLAERTGGTYSTLKVQPAELEDSGVYFCASSQDKRDGFYEQYFGPGTRLTVT.

This clonotype appeared many times. V gene TRBV10-3 combines with J gene TRBJ2-2; TRBD1 might be the D (6 bases). Trimming removed 3 bases from V and 3 bases from J, with 8 bases in between. In germline, CDR1 is ENHRY, CDR2 SYGVKD. The CDR3 sequence is 14 residues long. CDR3 DNA sequence: TGTGCCATCAGTGATTCAGGGGACACCGGGGAGCTGTTTTTT. Its protein is CAISDSGDTGELFF.

This chain uses TRBV20-1 with TRBJ1-5, with 9 bases that match TRBD1. In germline, CDR1 is DFQATT, CDR2 SNEGSKA (reference sequence). The V and J ends lost 6 bases and 5 bases, in that order; junction bases with no gene match: 8. This CDR3 spans 14 amino acids. The CDR3 region is CSARWGQGHQPQHF. CDR3 bases: TGCAGTGCCCGTTGGGGACAGGGACATCAGCCCCAGCATTTT.

The sample holds many counts of this clonotype. The rearrangement links TRBV4-2 to TRBJ2-5; a weak D match, TRBD2 (6 bases). Germline loops: CDR1 LGHNA, CDR2 YNFKEQ. CDR3 length: 13 amino acids. Trimming removed 6 bases at V and 2 bases at J, with 10 bases between. CDR3 bases: TGTGCCAGCAGAAGTGGAGGGCAAGAGACCCAGTACTTC. This encodes CASRSGGQETQYF.

Turning to this clonotype: A read error is possible here, since a much larger clone lies one base away. The chain combines TRBV14 with TRBJ1-1; D not certain. This CDR3 is built from 16 residues. Trimming took 4 bases from V and 0 from J, leaving 15 bases between them. From germline, CDR1 is SGHDN and CDR2 FVKESK. CDR3 DNA: TGTGCCAGCAGCCGATATCATGAGAGCATGAACACTGAAGCTTTCTTT. It is translated as CASSRYHESMNTEAFF.

Details on this clonotype: One end of the junction does not line up with germline, which may come from a read error. The V gene is TRBV5-1, the J gene TRBJ1-1; D perhaps matches TRBD1 (6 bases). This CDR3 has 15 amino acids. Germline CDR1 SGHRS, CDR2 YFSETQ. CDR3 amino acids: CASNLVLGADTEAFF. CDR3 coding DNA: TGCGCCAGCAACTTGGTGCTGGGGGCAGACACTGAAGCTTTCTTT.

This clonotype was counted many times. This rearrangement joins TRBV7-9 to TRBJ1-1; D gene uncertain. The germline V gene has CDR1 SEHNR and CDR2 FQNEAQ (reference sequence). The CDR3 is 14 amino acids. Trimming took 6 bases from V and 0 from J, leaving 11 bases between them. The DNA of the CDR3 is TGTGCCAGCAGACCACAAGGAATGAACACTGAAGCTTTCTTT. This translates into CASRPQGMNTEAFF.

This clonotype was seen at least ten times. Sequence at one end of the junction differs from germline and may be a read error. This chain joins TRBV10-3 and TRBJ2-5; D tentatively fits TRBD1 or TRBD2 (5 bases each). Germline CDR1 and CDR2: ENHRY and SYGVKD. The CDR3 spans 13 residues. The CDR3 nucleotides are TGTGCCAGCAGTTTGGGGGATGTAAAGACCCAGTACTTC. It specifies CASSLGDVKTQYF.

J is TRBJ2-5 and V is TRBV11-2; 7 nucleotides align to TRBD2. CDR1 and CDR2 (germline): SGHAT, FQNNGV. V lost 5 bases to trimming and J lost 4 bases; unmatched junction nucleotides: 13. There are 16 residues in the CDR3. Here the CDR3 reads CASSQGFGTSVETQYF. The CDR3 DNA is TGTGCCAGCAGCCAAGGATTCGGCACTAGCGTAGAGACCCAGTACTTC.

This clonotype was recorded a few times. CDR3 DNA sequence: TGTGCCAGCAGCCCAGACAGGGGGTACACCGGGGAGCTGTTTTTT. Translated, it gives CASSPDRGYTGELFF. J is TRBJ2-2 and V is TRBV9; 9 nucleotides align to TRBD1. This CDR3 comprises 15 residues. Germline V gives CDR1 SGDLS, CDR2 YYNGEE. The V segment lost 4 bases and the J segment 3 bases; nucleotides outside the gene matches: 4.

This clonotype was counted at least ten times. The chain is built from TRBV7-8 and TRBJ1-4, with a weak D call TRBD1 (5 bases). Trimming took 1 base from V and 3 from J, leaving 12 bases between them. CDR1 SGHVS and CDR2 FQNEAQ come from the germline V gene. The CDR3 has 16 residues. CDR3 amino acids: CASSLDTPTANEKLFF. The DNA of the CDR3 is TGTGCCAGCAGCTTAGACACACCGACAGCTAATGAAAAACTGTTTTTT.

This clonotype was observed at least ten times. J is TRBJ1-1 and V is TRBV6-5; 10 bases line up with TRBD1. This CDR3 region has 14 residues. In germline, CDR1 is MNHEY, CDR2 SVGAGI. The ends lost 1 base at V and 6 bases at J; junction bases unmatched: 2. CDR3: CASSYLGQGPEAFF. The CDR3 DNA reads as TGTGCCAGCAGTTACTTGGGACAGGGGCCTGAAGCTTTCTTT.

The chain recombines TRBV2 with TRBJ1-6; D remains ambiguous. This CDR3 contains 11 residues. The V gene lost 7 bases and the J gene lost 5 bases, with 3 bases spanning the gap. CDR1 and CDR2 from the germline V gene are SNHLY and FYNNEI. CDR3 loop: CASNDNSPLHF. In nucleotides, the CDR3 is TGTGCCAGCAATGATAATTCACCCCTCCACTTT.

The sample holds many counts of this clonotype. The chain combines TRBV20-1 with TRBJ1-4; 8 nucleotides line up with TRBD1. The trim removed 6 bases at V and 4 bases at J, leaving 4 bases unmatched. CDR1 is DFQATT and CDR2 is SNEGSKA in the germline V gene (reference sequence). The CDR3 is made up of 13 amino acids. The CDR3 reads CSAGTGLNEKLFF. CDR3 nucleotide sequence: TGCAGTGCCGGGACAGGACTTAATGAAAAACTGTTTTTT.

This clonotype was seen many times. The chain couples TRBV20-1 to TRBJ1-1; D gene unclear. The CDR3 length is 13 residues. V dropped 4 bases and J dropped 3 bases, with 12 bases sitting between them. From germline, CDR1 is DFQATT and CDR2 SNEGSKA (reference sequence). The CDR3 DNA sequence: TGCAGTGCTACCCGGGAGGAGGACACTGAAGCTTTCTTT. This encodes CSATREEDTEAFF.

The genes are TRBV2 and TRBJ1-3, with D tentatively TRBD1 (5 bases). CDR1 is SNHLY, CDR2 FYNNEI, per germline. This CDR3 has 12 residues. Trimming removed 6 bases from V and 9 bases from J, with 12 bases in between. The CDR3 region is CASSLRGSTIYF. CDR3 coding DNA: TGTGCCAGCAGCTTGAGGGGTAGCACCATATATTTT.

This clonotype has ten or more counts. This chain links TRBV19 with TRBJ1-1, with D maybe TRBD1 (6 bases). This CDR3 comprises 13 residues. The germline V and J ends were trimmed by 9 bases and 2 bases, with 13 bases remaining between them. Germline V gene data show CDR1 as LNHDA and CDR2 as SQIVND (reference sequence). In nucleotides, the CDR3 is TGTGCCAGCATCCGGGACATCAACACTGAAGCTTTCTTT. This encodes CASIRDINTEAFF.

The sample holds many counts of this clonotype. The CDR3 DNA reads TGTGCCAGCAGTGAGCAGTACGGCTCTGGGGCCAACGTCCTGACTTTC. This codes for CASSEQYGSGANVLTF. The chain uses TRBV6-1 and TRBJ2-6, with no clear D. Germline loops: CDR1 MNHNS, CDR2 SASEGT. The CDR3 contains 16 residues. V was clipped by 3 bases and J by 0 bases, with 9 bases between them.

The chain is built from TRBV6-6 and TRBJ2-7; 7 nucleotides match TRBD1. This CDR3 has 16 residues. V shed 5 bases, J shed 2 bases, and the junction held 12 bases outside the gene matches. CDR1 is MNHNY, CDR2 SVGAGI, per germline (reference sequence). The CDR3 DNA reads as TGTGCCAGCAGTCCTTCCGGGACAGCCATGACCTACGAGCAGTACTTC. It translates to CASSPSGTAMTYEQYF.